The 12 T cell receptor beta chains in this list originate from one sample, sequenced in a study of blood T cell repertoires in COVID-19 (dated by TCRdb to the early 2020s). The library was prepared using the immunoSEQ multiplex PCR assay. The clones in this table, taken by TCRdb from immuneACCESS, are in-frame only. Not every clone is retained; where verified, under half of the shortfall comes from an unresolved V gene, and the cause of the rest is unknown. The sample yields roughly 81,000 clones; 82% were counted once. The ten largest clones add up to 8% to 13% of the sample. Sample: peripheral blood. The receptors shown here come from a man in his 60s with acute or convalescent COVID-19.

The rearrangement uses TRBV5-6 and TRBJ1-3; 8 nucleotides match TRBD1. V shed 2 bases, J shed 2 bases, and the junction held 3 bases outside the gene matches. This CDR3 has 15 amino acids. CDR1 is SGHDT, CDR2 YYEEEE, per germline. The CDR3, as DNA: TGTGCCAGCAGCTTCCTACAGGGGGCTGGAAACACCATATATTTT. As protein: CASSFLQGAGNTIYF.

V is TRBV19 and J is TRBJ1-2, with 8 nucleotides matching TRBD1. Germline trimming cut 4 bases from V and 6 bases from J; bases unmatched to any gene: 7. Germline V gene sequence: CDR1 LNHDA, CDR2 SQIVND (reference sequence). The CDR3 spans 14 residues. CDR3 DNA sequence: TGTGCCAGTAGTACTGTGGACAGGGCCCATGGCTACACCTTC. Protein: CASSTVDRAHGYTF.

A single count supports this clone. For the CDR3, the DNA is TGTGCTAGTGGTTTGTCACGGACAGCCGGGGCCAACGTCCTGACTTTC. Residues: CASGLSRTAGANVLTF. The V and J genes are TRBV12-5 and TRBJ2-6; possible D gene TRBD1, 6 bases. The CDR3 is 16 residues long. The ends were cut back, 2 bases at V and 4 bases at J, with 12 bases in the middle. The germline V gene encodes CDR1 LGHNT and CDR2 FRNRAP.

The CDR3 nucleotides are TGTGCCAGCAGCTTCGGTAGCGGGAGGGTGGGCGAGCAGTTCTTC. Encoded protein: CASSFGSGRVGEQFF. The rearrangement joins TRBV7-2 to TRBJ2-1; the match to TRBD2 covers 11 bases. After removal of 3 bases from V and 10 bases from J, the junction contained 8 bases not matched to a gene. The CDR3 runs to 15 residues. Per germline, CDR1 SGHTA and CDR2 FQGNSA.

The J gene is TRBJ2-3, the V gene TRBV7-2; D is undetermined. V was clipped by 4 bases and J by 6 bases, with 8 bases between them. CDR1 is SGHTA and CDR2 is FQGNSA in the germline V gene. This CDR3 is 12 amino acids long. In nucleotides, the CDR3 is TGTGCCAGCAGCTCGAACACGGATACGCAGTATTTT. Amino acid sequence: CASSSNTDTQYF.

This chain joins TRBV4-3 and TRBJ2-3; D may be TRBD1 (6 bases). The CDR3 spans 14 residues. CDR1 LGHNA and CDR2 YSLEER come from the germline V gene. V was cut by 0 bases and J by 3 bases, with 7 bases left in between. CDR3 in amino acids: CASSQDRGTDTQYF. The CDR3 DNA reads TGCGCCAGCAGCCAAGATAGGGGGACAGATACGCAGTATTTT.

With respect to this clone: One junction end disagrees with the germline gene, perhaps due to a read error. The chain has TRBV6-1 and TRBJ1-3; TRBD1 matches 8 bases. This CDR3 contains 18 residues. CDR1 is MNHNS, CDR2 SASEGT, per germline. The DNA for the CDR3 is TGTGCCAGCCGTGAACCGACGGGACAGGCGAGCTCTGGAAACACCATATATTTT. Translated, it gives CASREPTGQASSGNTIYF.

The V and J genes are TRBV7-2 and TRBJ2-2; D unresolved. Between the trimmed V and J ends, which lost 5 bases and 1 base, there was a span of 8 bases. CDR3 size: 14 residues. CDR1 SGHTA and CDR2 FQGNSA come from the germline V gene. CDR3 DNA: TGTGCCAGCAGCCTGAGAATGAACACCGGGGAGCTGTTTTTT. Its protein product is CASSLRMNTGELFF. The full variable domain, with the rest looked up from reference TRBV7-2 and TRBJ2-2, is GAGVSQSPSNKVTEKGKDVELRCDPISGHTALYWYRQSLGQGLEFLIYFQGNSAPDKSGLPSDRFSAERTGGSVSTLTIQRTQQEDSAVYLCASSLRMNTGELFFGEGSRLTVL.

The chain uses TRBV12-3 or TRBV12-4 and TRBJ1-2; 7 nucleotides match TRBD1. The CDR3 covers 12 residues. Losses at the gene ends were 6 bases for V and 6 bases for J; bases not matched to a gene: 4. The CDR3 reads CASRRQGDGYTF. Here the CDR3 DNA reads TGTGCCAGCAGACGTCAGGGGGATGGCTACACCTTC.

This clone was seen repeatedly, ten times or more. The chain uses TRBV19 and TRBJ1-5; D possibly corresponds to TRBD1 (5 bases). The V gene lost 6 bases and the J gene lost 3 bases, with 15 bases spanning the gap. Germline-derived CDR1 and CDR2 are LNHDA and SQIVND (reference sequence). This CDR3 spans 15 amino acids. The CDR3 DNA follows: TGTGCCAGTAGGCTGGTTGACAGATCCAATCAGCCCCAGCATTTT. Translated, it gives CASRLVDRSNQPQHF. The complete variable domain, with remaining parts taken from reference TRBV19 and TRBJ1-5, reads DGGITQSPKYLFRKEGQNVTLSCEQNLNHDAMYWYRQDPGQGLRLIYYSQIVNDFQKGDIAEGYSVSREKKESFPLTVTSAQKNPTAFYLCASRLVDRSNQPQHFGDGTRLSIL.

The chain uses TRBV7-3 and TRBJ2-1; D might be TRBD2 (7 bases). Germline V gene data show CDR1 as SGHTA and CDR2 as FQGTGA. This CDR3 has 14 residues. Trimming took off 2 bases at V and 6 bases at J, with 11 bases between the two ends. Here the CDR3 DNA reads TGTGCCAGCAGCTTAGGACAGCGGGGCAATGAGCAGTTCTTC. Protein: CASSLGQRGNEQFF.

In its sample, this clone was seen a few times. V and J are TRBV27 and TRBJ1-1, with TRBD1 matching 9 bases. V dropped 6 bases and J dropped 5; count of bases not matched to a gene: 4. The CDR3 spans 13 residues. Germline CDR1 and CDR2: MNHEY and SMNVEV (reference sequence). The CDR3 loop reads CASRTGGGTEAFF. The CDR3 DNA reads TGTGCCAGCAGGACAGGGGGAGGGACTGAAGCTTTCTTT.